The clone carrying this T cell receptor beta chain was detected many times. Antigen unknown. TCR alpha and beta CDR3 regions were amplified from RNA using iRepertoire nested multiplex PCR. Input was roughly 100-450 ng of tissue mRNA or PBMC total RNA. TCRdb re-called the multiplex PCR reads with MiXCR, one entry per CDR3 protein. This sample has under 200,000 distinct CDR3 sequences, with around 45% found just once. These data originate in a study of glioma-infiltrating T cells. Study-level results: Above-expected tissue-blood divergence occurred in all gliomas, most in low-grade ones. CDR3 overlap between tissue and blood was very small.

V was cut by 5 bases and J by 2 bases, with 9 bases left in between. CDR3 length equals 13 residues. Per germline, CDR1 LNHDA and CDR2 SQIVND (reference sequence). The sample was glioma tissue, nonneoplastic brain tissue, or PBMCs (not recorded which). This receptor was taken from a human donor with low-grade glioma or glioblastoma, undergoing nonglioma brain surgery, or in good health (not recorded which). The gene calls are TRBV19 and TRBJ1-1; D ambiguous. CDR3 DNA sequence: TGTGCCAGTAGTGTTATAGTTAACACTGAAGCTTTCTTT. Its protein product is CASSVIVNTEAFF.